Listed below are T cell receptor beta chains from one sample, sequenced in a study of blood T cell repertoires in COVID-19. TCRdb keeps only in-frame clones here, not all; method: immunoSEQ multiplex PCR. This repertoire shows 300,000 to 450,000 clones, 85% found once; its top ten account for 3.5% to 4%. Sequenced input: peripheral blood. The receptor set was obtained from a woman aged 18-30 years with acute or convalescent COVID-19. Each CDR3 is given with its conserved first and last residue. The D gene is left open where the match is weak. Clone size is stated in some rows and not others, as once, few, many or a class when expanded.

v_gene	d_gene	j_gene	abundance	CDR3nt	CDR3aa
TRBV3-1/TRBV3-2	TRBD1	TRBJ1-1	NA	TGTGCCAGCAGTCGGGACAGGGGCTCAGGGAACACTGAAGCTTTCTTT	CASSRDRGSGNTEAFF
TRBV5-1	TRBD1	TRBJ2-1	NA	TGCGCCAGCAGCATGGGACAGGGGGCCTACAATGAGCAGTTCTTC	CASSMGQGAYNEQFF
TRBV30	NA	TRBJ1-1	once	TGTGCCTGGAGTCGAACTATGAACACTGAAGCTTTCTTT	CAWSRTMNTEAFF
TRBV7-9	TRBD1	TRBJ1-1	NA	TGTGCCAGCAGCTTCCGGGGACAGGGGTTGAACACTGAAGCTTTCTTT	CASSFRGQGLNTEAFF
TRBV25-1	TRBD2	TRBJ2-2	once	TGTGCCAGCTCCCTCACTAGCGGGAGAGGCACCGGGGAGCTGTTTTTT	CASSLTSGRGTGELFF
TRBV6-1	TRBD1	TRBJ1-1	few	TGTGCCAGCAGTGAACGATATCAGGGGGCGGCTTTCTTT	CASSERYQGAAFF
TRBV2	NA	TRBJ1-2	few	TGTGCCAGCAGGTACAGGGTTTCCTATGGCTACACCTTC	CASRYRVSYGYTF
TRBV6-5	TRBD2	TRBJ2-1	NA	TGTGCCAGCACCTTACTAGCGGGAGGGCGTAATGAGCAGTTCTTC	CASTLLAGGRNEQFF
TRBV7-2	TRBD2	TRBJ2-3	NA	TGTGCCAGCAGCGTGGGACTAGCGGGGATAGATACGCAGTATTTT	CASSVGLAGIDTQYF
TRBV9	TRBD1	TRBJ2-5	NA	TGTGCCAGCAGCCTTGGACAGGGTGTCGGCGAGACCCAGTACTTC	CASSLGQGVGETQYF
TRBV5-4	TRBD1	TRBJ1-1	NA	TGTGCCAGCAGCTCACGGGACAGCGGGTACACTGAAGCTTTCTTT	CASSSRDSGYTEAFF
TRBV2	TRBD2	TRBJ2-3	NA	TGTGCCAGCAGTGCCGGGACTAGCACCGCCGGTGGGCAGTATTTT	CASSAGTSTAGGQYF
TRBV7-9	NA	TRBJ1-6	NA	TGTGCCAGCACCTGGGAGGGTAATTCACCCCTCCACTTT	CASTWEGNSPLHF
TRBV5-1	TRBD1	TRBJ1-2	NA	TGCGCCAGCAGCTGGACAGGGGGGGTAGGCTATGGCTACACCTTC	CASSWTGGVGYGYTF
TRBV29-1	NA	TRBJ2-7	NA	TGCAGCGTTGAAGAACAGAGCTACGAGCAGTACTTC	CSVEEQSYEQYF
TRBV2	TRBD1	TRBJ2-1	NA	TGTGCCAGCACTGTCGATGGGACAGGGATGGGTGAGCAGTTCTTC	CASTVDGTGMGEQFF
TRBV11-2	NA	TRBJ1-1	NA	TGTGCCAGCAGCTACCAGGGTAACACTGAAGCTTTCTTT	CASSYQGNTEAFF
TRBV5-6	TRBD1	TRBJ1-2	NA	TGTGCCAGCAGCTTGGGACAGGGGCCTATTAACTATGGCTACACCTTC	CASSLGQGPINYGYTF
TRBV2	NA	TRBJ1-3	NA	TGTGCCAGCGGGGAGGCCGCGAGAGGAAACACCATATATTTT	CASGEAARGNTIYF
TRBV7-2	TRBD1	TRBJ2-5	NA	TGTGCCAGCAGCTGGGGGACAGGCCTTCAAGAGACCCAGTACTTC	CASSWGTGLQETQYF
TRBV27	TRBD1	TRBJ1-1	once	TGTGCCAGCAGTTTACCCGGGACAGGGGGCACTGAAGCTTTCTTT	CASSLPGTGGTEAFF
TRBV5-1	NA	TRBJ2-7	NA	TGCGCCAGCAGCTTGGGACCCGGTTACCGGGACACCCCCTACGAGCAGTACTTC	CASSLGPGYRDTPYEQYF
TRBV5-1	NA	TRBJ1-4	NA	TGCGCCAGCAGCCCCTACAGGGCTAATGAAAAACTGTTTTTT	CASSPYRANEKLFF
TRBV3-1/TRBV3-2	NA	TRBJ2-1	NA	TGTGCCAGCAGCCCCCTTGTGGGCGGACTTTACAATGAGCAGTTCTTC	CASSPLVGGLYNEQFF
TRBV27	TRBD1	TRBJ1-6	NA	TGTGCCAGCAGTCAACAGGGGGTAGTCTCACCCCTCCACTTT	CASSQQGVVSPLHF
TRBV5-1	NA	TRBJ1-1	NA	TGCGCCAGCAATTATGCCCCGGGGTCAGAAGCTTTCTTT	CASNYAPGSEAFF
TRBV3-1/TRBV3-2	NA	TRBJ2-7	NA	TGTGCCAGCAGCCAAGAGAGCAACGAGCAGTACTTC	CASSQESNEQYF
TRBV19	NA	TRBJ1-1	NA	TGTGCCAGTACCGGGGGACTTAACACTGAAGCTTTCTTT	CASTGGLNTEAFF
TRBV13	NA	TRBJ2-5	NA	TGTGCCAGCAGCTTCCGGACAGCAGGGCAAGAGACCCAGTACTTC	CASSFRTAGQETQYF
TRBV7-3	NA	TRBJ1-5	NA	TGTGCCAGCTTTTACCCGGGAAGCAATCAGCCCCAGCATTTT	CASFYPGSNQPQHF
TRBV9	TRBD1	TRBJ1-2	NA	TGTGCCAGCAGCCCGACGACAGGGGGCTCTGGGGGCTACACCTTC	CASSPTTGGSGGYTF
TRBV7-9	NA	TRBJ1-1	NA	TGTGCCAGCAGCTTAGACAGGGCAATCCGTGAAGCTTTCTTT	CASSLDRAIREAFF
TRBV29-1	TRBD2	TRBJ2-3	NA	TGCAGCGAAACCAGAGGGGGACTAGCAGTTGGAACGCAGTATTTT	CSETRGGLAVGTQYF
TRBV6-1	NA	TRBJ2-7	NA	TGTGCCAGCAGTGAAGCCGACTTAGACTATGCCTACGAGCAGTACTTC	CASSEADLDYAYEQYF
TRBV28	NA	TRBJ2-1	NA	TGTGCCAGCAGTTCAGTCTACAATGAGCAGTTCTTC	CASSSVYNEQFF
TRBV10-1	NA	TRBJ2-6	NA	TGCGCCAGCAGTGAAGGGGGATCTGGGGCCAACGTCCTGACTTTC	CASSEGGSGANVLTF
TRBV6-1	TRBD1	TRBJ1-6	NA	TGTGCCAGCAGTGCCGGGACAGAGAGCTCCTATAATTCACCCCTCCACTTT	CASSAGTESSYNSPLHF
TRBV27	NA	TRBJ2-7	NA	TGTGCCAGCACCCGGGTCGGTTTGCCCGAGCAGTACTTC	CASTRVGLPEQYF
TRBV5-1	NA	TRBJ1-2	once	TGCGCCAGCAGCTTGGACAGGGTTTATGGCTACACCTTC	CASSLDRVYGYTF
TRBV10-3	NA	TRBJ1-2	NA	TGTGCCATCAGTGGAAACTTATATGGCTACACCTTC	CAISGNLYGYTF
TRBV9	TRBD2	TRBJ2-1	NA	TGTGCCAGCAGCGTACCGAAGCGGGGGACCTACAATGAGCAGTTCTTC	CASSVPKRGTYNEQFF